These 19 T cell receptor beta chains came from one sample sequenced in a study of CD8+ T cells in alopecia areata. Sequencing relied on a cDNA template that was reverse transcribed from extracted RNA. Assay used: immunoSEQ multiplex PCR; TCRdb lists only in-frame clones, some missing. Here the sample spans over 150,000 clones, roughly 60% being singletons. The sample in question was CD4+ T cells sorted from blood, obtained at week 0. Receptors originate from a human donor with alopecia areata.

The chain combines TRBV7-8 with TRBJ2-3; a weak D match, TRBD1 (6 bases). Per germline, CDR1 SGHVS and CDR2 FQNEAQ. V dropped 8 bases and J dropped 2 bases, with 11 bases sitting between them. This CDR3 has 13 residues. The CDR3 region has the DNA TGTGCCAGCTTAGGGGGTTACACAGATACGCAGTATTTT. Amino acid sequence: CASLGGYTDTQYF. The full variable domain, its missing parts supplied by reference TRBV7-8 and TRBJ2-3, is GAGVSQSPRYKVAKRGQDVALRCDPISGHVSLFWYQQALGQGPEFLTYFQNEAQLDKSGLPSDRFFAERPEGSVSTLKIQRTQQEDSAVYLCASLGGYTDTQYFGPGTRLTVL.

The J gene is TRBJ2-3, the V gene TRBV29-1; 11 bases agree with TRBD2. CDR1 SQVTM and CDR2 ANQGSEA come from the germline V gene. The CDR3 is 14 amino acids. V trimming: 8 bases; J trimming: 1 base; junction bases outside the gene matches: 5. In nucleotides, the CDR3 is TGCAGCTACCTGACTAGCGGGGGCACAGATACGCAGTATTTT. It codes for CSYLTSGGTDTQYF.

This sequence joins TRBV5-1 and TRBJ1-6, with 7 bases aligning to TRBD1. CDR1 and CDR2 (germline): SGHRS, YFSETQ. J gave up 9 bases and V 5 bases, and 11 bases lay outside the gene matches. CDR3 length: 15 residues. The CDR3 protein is CASSTLAGDSSPLHF. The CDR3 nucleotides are TGCGCCAGCAGTACCTTGGCGGGGGACAGTTCACCCCTCCACTTT.

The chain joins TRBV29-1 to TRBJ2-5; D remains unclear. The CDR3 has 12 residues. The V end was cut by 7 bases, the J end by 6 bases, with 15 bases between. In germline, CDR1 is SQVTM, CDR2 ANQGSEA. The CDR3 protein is CSASQYDQTQYF. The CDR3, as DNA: TGCAGCGCGTCCCAGTACGATCAGACCCAGTACTTC.

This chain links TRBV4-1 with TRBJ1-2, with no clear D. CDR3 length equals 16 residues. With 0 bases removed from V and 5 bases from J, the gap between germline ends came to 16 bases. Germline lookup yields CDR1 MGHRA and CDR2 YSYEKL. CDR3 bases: TGCGCCAGCAGCCAAGAGGGAAGGCAACTGAATTATGGCTACACCTTC. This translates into CASSQEGRQLNYGYTF.

The CDR3 DNA is TGCAGCGCTTCTAGCGGGGGGGATACCGGGGAGCTGTTTTTT. Its translation: CSASSGGDTGELFF. V gene TRBV29-1 combines with J gene TRBJ2-2, with 12 bases lining up with TRBD2. Germline CDR1 and CDR2: SQVTM and ANQGSEA. J lost 5 bases, V lost 7 bases, and 5 bases had no gene match. The CDR3 sequence is 14 residues long.

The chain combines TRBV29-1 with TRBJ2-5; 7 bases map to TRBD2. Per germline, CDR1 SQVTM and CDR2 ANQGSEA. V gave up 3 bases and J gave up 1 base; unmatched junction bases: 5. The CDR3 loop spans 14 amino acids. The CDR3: CSVDPSGIQETQYF. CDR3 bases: TGCAGCGTTGATCCTAGCGGTATCCAAGAGACCCAGTACTTC. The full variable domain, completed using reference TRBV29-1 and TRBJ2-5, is SAVISQKPSRDICQRGTSLTIQCQVDSQVTMMFWYRQQPGQSLTLIATANQGSEATYESGFVIDKFPISRPNLTFSTLTVSNMSPEDSSIYLCSVDPSGIQETQYFGPGTRLLVL.

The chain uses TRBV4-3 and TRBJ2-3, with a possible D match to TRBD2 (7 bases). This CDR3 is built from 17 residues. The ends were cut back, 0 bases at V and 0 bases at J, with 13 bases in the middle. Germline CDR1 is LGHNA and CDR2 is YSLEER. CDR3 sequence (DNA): TGCGCCAGCAGCCAAGATCCGGGGGGCCCGAGCACAGATACGCAGTATTTT. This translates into CASSQDPGGPSTDTQYF.

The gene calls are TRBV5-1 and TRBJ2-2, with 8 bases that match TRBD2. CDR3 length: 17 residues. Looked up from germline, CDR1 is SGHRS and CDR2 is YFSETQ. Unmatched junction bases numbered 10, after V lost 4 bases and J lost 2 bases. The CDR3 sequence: CASSPGRTSGNTGELFF. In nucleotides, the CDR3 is TGCGCCAGCAGCCCAGGCCGCACTAGCGGTAACACCGGGGAGCTGTTTTTT.

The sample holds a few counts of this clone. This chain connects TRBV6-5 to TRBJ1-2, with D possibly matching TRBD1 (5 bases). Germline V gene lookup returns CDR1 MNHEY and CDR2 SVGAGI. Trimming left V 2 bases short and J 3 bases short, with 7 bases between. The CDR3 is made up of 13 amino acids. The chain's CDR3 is CASSYGGDYGYTF. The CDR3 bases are TGTGCCAGCAGTTACGGGGGAGACTATGGCTACACCTTC.

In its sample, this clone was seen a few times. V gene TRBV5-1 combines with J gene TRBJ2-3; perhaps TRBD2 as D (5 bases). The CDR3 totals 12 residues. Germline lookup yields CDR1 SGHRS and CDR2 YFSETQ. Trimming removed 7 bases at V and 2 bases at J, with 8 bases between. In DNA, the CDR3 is TGCGCCAGCGGTGGACTCACAGATACGCAGTATTTT. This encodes CASGGLTDTQYF.

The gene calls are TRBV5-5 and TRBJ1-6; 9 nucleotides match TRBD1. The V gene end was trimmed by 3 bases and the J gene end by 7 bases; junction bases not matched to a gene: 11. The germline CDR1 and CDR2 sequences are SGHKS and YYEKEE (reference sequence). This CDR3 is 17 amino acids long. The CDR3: CASSSRANGTGNSPLHF. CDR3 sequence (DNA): TGTGCCAGCAGCTCACGTGCTAACGGGACAGGGAATTCACCCCTCCACTTT.

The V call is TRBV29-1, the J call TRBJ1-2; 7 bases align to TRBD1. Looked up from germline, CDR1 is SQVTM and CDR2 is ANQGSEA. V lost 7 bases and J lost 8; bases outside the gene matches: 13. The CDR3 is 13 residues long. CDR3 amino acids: CSDITGVEGGYTF. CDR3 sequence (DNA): TGCAGCGACATCACAGGGGTTGAGGGGGGCTACACCTTC. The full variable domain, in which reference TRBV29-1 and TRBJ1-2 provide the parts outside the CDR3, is SAVISQKPSRDICQRGTSLTIQCQVDSQVTMMFWYRQQPGQSLTLIATANQGSEATYESGFVIDKFPISRPNLTFSTLTVSNMSPEDSSIYLCSDITGVEGGYTFGSGTRLTVV.

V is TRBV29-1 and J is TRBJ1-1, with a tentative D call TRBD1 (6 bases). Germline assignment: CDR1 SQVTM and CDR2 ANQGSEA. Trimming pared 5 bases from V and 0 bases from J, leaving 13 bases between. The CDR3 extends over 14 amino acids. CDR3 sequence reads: CSVQTDSLNTEAFF. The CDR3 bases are TGCAGCGTTCAAACGGACAGCTTGAACACTGAAGCTTTCTTT.

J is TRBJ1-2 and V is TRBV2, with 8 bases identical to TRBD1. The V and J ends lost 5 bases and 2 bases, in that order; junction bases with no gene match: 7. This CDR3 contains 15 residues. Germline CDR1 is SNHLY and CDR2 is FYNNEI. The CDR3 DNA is TGTGCCAGCAGTAATGGACAGGGAGGCAACTATGGCTACACCTTC. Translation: CASSNGQGGNYGYTF.

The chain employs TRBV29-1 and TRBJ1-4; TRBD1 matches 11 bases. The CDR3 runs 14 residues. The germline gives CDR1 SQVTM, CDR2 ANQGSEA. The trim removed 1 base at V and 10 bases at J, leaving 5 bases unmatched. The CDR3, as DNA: TGCAGCGTTGAAGCGACCGGGACAGGGGGAAAACTGTTTTTT. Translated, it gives CSVEATGTGGKLFF. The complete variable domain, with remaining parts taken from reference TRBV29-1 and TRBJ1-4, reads SAVISQKPSRDICQRGTSLTIQCQVDSQVTMMFWYRQQPGQSLTLIATANQGSEATYESGFVIDKFPISRPNLTFSTLTVSNMSPEDSSIYLCSVEATGTGGKLFFGSGTQLSVL.

The CDR3 region has the DNA TGTGCCAGCAGCTTAGGGGCCCTCGCTTCCAATTCACCCCTCCACTTT. Translating gives CASSLGALASNSPLHF. This chain links TRBV7-2 with TRBJ1-6; D gene ambiguous. CDR1 and CDR2 from the germline V gene are SGHTA and FQGNSA. V gave up 1 base and J gave up 7 bases, with 14 bases separating them. This CDR3 has 16 amino acids.

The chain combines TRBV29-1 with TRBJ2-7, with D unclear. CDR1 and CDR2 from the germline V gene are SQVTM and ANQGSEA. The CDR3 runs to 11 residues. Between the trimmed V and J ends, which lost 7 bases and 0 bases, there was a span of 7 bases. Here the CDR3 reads CSGIRSYEQYF. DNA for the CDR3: TGCAGCGGGATCCGCTCCTACGAGCAGTACTTC.

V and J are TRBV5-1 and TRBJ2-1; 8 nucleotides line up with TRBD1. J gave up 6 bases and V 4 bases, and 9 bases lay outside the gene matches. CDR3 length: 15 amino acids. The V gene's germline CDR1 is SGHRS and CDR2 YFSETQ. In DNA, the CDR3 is TGCGCCAGCAGCCCCTTAACAGGGGGATCCAATGAGCAGTTCTTC. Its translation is CASSPLTGGSNEQFF.